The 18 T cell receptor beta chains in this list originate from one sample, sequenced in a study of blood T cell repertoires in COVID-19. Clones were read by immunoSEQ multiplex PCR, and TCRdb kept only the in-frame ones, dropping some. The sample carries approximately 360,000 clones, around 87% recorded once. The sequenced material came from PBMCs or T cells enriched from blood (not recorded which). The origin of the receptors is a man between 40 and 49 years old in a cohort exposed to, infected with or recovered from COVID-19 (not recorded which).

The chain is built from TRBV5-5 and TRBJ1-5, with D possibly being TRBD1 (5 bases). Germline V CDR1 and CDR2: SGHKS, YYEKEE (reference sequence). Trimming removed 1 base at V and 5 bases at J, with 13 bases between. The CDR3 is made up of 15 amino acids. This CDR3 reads CASSLNLGGYQPQHF. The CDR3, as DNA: TGTGCCAGCAGCTTGAATTTGGGGGGGTATCAGCCCCAGCATTTT.

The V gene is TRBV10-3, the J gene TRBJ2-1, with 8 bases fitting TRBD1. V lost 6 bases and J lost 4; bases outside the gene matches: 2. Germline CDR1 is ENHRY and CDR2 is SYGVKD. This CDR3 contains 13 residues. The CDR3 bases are TGTGCCATCAGAGGACAGGGTTACAATGAGCAGTTCTTC. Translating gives CAIRGQGYNEQFF.

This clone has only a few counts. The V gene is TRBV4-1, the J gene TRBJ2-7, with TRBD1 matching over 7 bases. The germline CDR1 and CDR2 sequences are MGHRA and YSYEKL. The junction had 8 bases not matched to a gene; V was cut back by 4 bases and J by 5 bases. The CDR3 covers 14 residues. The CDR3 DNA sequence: TGCGCCAGCAGCCCCAACAGGGGAATTCACGAGCAGTACTTC. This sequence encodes CASSPNRGIHEQYF.

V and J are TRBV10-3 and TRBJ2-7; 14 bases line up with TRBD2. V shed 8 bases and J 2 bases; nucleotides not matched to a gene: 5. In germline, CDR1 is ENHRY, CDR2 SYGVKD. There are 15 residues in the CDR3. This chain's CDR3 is CAIRGGLAGAYEQYF. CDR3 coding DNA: TGTGCCATCCGCGGGGGACTAGCGGGGGCCTACGAGCAGTACTTC.

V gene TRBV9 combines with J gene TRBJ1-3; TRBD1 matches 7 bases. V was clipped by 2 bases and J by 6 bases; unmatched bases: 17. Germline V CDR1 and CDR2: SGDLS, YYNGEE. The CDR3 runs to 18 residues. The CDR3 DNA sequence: TGTGCCAGCAGCGTCGCATCCGGTCGGACAGGCCCCGAAAACACCATATATTTT. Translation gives CASSVASGRTGPENTIYF.

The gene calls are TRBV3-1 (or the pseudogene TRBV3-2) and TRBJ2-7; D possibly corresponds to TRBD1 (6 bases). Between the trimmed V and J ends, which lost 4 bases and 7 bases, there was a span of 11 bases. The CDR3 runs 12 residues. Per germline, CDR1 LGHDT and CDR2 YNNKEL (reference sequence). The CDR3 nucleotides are TGTGCCAGCAGCCCAGGGGAGAGGGAGCAGTACTTC. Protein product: CASSPGEREQYF.

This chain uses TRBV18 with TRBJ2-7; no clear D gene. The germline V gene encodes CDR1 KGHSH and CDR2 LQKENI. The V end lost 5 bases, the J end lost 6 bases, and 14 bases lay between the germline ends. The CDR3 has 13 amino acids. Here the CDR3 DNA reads TGTGCCAGCTCAGAGTTTCTGGCGGTCGAGCAGTACTTC. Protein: CASSEFLAVEQYF.

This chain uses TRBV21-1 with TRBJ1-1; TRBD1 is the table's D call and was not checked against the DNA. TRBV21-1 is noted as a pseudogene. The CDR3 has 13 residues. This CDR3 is CASKNDRDTEAFF. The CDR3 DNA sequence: TGTGCCAGCAAGAATGACAGGGACACTGAAGCTTTCTTT.

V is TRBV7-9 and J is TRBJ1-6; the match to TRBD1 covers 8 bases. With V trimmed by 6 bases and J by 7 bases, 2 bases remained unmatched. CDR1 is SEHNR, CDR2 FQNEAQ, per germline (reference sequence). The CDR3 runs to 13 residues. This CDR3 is CASRGQANSPLHF. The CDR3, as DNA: TGTGCCAGCAGGGGACAGGCGAATTCACCCCTCCACTTT.

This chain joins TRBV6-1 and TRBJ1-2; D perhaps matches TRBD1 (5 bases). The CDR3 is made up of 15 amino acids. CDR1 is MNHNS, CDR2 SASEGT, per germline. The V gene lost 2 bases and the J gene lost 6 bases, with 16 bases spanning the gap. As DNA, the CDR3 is TGTGCCAGCAGTGAAAGCTGGCAGGGTTCGGATGGCTACACCTTC. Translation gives CASSESWQGSDGYTF.

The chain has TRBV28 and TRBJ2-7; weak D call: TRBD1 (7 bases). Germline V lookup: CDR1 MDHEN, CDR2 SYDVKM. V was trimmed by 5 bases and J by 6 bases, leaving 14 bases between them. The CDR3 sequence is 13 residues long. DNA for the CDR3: TGTGCCAGCAGTCGGCGGGACAGAGGCGAGCAGTACTTC. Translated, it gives CASSRRDRGEQYF.

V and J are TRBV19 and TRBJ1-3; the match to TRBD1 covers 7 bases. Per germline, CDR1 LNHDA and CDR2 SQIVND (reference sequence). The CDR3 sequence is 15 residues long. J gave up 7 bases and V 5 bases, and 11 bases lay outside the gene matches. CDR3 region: CASSLGRQGVNTIYF. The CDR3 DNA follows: TGTGCCAGTAGTCTGGGTCGCCAGGGGGTCAACACCATATATTTT.

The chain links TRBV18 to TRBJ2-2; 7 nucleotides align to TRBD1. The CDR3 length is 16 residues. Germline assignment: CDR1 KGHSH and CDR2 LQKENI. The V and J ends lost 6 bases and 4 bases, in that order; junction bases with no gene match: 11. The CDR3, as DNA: TGTGCCAGCTCCGACAGGGTCACGCGAGGCACCGGGGAGCTGTTTTTT. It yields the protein CASSDRVTRGTGELFF. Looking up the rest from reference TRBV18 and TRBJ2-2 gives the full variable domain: NAGVMQNPRHLVRRRGQEARLRCSPMKGHSHVYWYRQLPEEGLKFMVYLQKENIIDESGMPKERFSAEFPKEGPSILRIQQVVRGDSAAYFCASSDRVTRGTGELFFGEGSRLTVL.

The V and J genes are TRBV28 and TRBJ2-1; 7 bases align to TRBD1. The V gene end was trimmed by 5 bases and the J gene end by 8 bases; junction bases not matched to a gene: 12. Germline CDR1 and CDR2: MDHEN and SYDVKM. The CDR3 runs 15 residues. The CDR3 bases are TGTGCCAGCAGTCCAACAGGGGAAAGTAGCGATGAGCAGTTCTTC. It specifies CASSPTGESSDEQFF.

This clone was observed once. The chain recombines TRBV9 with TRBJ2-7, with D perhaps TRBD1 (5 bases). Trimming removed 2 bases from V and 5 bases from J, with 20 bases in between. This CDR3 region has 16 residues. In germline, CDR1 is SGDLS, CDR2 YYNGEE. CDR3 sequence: CASSVRPDGQFNEQYF. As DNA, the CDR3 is TGTGCCAGCAGCGTCCGGCCGGACGGACAATTCAACGAGCAGTACTTC.

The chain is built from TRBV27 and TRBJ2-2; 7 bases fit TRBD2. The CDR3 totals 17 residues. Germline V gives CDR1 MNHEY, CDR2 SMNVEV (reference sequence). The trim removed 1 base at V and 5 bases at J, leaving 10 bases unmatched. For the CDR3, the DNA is TGTGCCAGCAGTTTATATCTACGGGAGCGGGGAACCGGGGAGCTGTTTTTT. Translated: CASSLYLRERGTGELFF.

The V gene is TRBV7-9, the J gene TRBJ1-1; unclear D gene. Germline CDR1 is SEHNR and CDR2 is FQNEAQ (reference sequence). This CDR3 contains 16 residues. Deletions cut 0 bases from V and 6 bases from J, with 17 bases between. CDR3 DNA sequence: TGTGCCAGCAGCTTAGCGCAGCTCAGGTCGGAGGCTGAAGCTTTCTTT. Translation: CASSLAQLRSEAEAFF.

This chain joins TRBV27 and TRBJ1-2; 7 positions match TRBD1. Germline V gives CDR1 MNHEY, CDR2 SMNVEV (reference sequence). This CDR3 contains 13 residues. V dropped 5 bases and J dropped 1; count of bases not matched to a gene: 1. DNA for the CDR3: TGTGCCAGCAGTAGACAGGGTAACTATGGCTACACCTTC. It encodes CASSRQGNYGYTF.